The 19 T cell receptor beta chains given below trace back to one sample, sequenced in a study of blood T cells in healthy people across ages. A J-beta primer mix and a sample-barcoded 5' primer were used in a second PCR of about 6 to 12 cycles. TCRdb ran MiXCR on the 5' RACE reads and lists one entry per CDR3 protein. The sample lists roughly 730,000 distinct CDR3 sequences; around three fifths were seen once. The sequenced sample consisted of blood. The receptors shown here come from a man aged 35 to 55 in good health.

The CDR3 DNA reads as TGCAGCGTTGATCATCAGATCGCCTACAATGAGCAGTTCTTC. This gives the protein CSVDHQIAYNEQFF. The rearrangement links TRBV29-1 to TRBJ2-1; D is uncertain. Trimming cost V 3 bases and J 2 bases, with 11 bases left between them. This CDR3 is built from 14 residues. Looked up from germline, CDR1 is SQVTM and CDR2 is ANQGSEA.

This clonotype has a single count. The chain links TRBV4-3 to TRBJ1-4; D uncertain. The germline CDR1 and CDR2 sequences are LGHNA and YSLEER. CDR3 size: 16 residues. Trimming cost V 1 base and J 0 bases, with 9 bases left between them. In DNA form, the CDR3 reads TGCGCCAGCAGCCAAGGAGCTGCGACAACTAATGAAAAACTGTTTTTT. Translating it yields CASSQGAATTNEKLFF.

The chain couples TRBV7-7 to TRBJ2-3; 11 bases fit TRBD2. Germline V lookup: CDR1 SSHAT, CDR2 FNYEAQ (reference sequence). The CDR3 is made up of 16 amino acids. After removal of 5 bases from V and 1 base from J, the junction contained 5 bases not matched to a gene. As DNA, the CDR3 is TGTGCCAGCAGCATGGGACTAGCGGATGGCACAGATACGCAGTATTTT. It codes for CASSMGLADGTDTQYF.

This clonotype was counted only a few times. J is TRBJ1-2 and V is TRBV4-2, with D hard to call. The CDR3 consists of 16 residues. Germline loops: CDR1 LGHNA, CDR2 YNFKEQ. Trimming pared 1 base from V and 3 bases from J, leaving 15 bases between. CDR3 in DNA: TGTGCCAGCAGCCAAGTTCGGGAGGCAGACTACTATGGCTACACCTTC. As protein: CASSQVREADYYGYTF.

This chain uses TRBV6-2 or TRBV6-3 with TRBJ2-5; 15 bases map to TRBD2. This CDR3 comprises 18 residues. The germline gives CDR1 MNHEY, CDR2 SVGEGT. V trimming: 4 bases; J trimming: 2 bases; junction bases outside the gene matches: 8. CDR3 sequence reads: CASSSAGTSGGSQETQYF. DNA for the CDR3: TGTGCCAGCAGTTCCGCCGGGACTAGCGGGGGGTCACAAGAGACCCAGTACTTC.

This clonotype has just a few counts. In DNA, the CDR3 is TGTGCCAGCAGTCCCAGGGAAGATACGCAGTATTTT. As protein: CASSPREDTQYF. The chain links TRBV12-3 or TRBV12-4 to TRBJ2-3; the D gene is possibly TRBD1 (5 bases). The CDR3 covers 12 residues. V lost 5 bases to trimming and J lost 5 bases, with 8 bases between them.

The CDR3, as DNA: TGTGCCAGCAGTTTTTTTGGGGGGGGCGGTACCTCCACAGATACGCAGTATTTT. This codes for CASSFFGGGGTSTDTQYF. The chain joins TRBV12-3 or TRBV12-4 to TRBJ2-3; TRBD2 might be the D (7 bases). V dropped 3 bases and J dropped 2 bases, with 21 bases sitting between them. The length of the CDR3 is 18 residues.

This clonotype was detected a few times. The chain couples TRBV29-1 to TRBJ2-6; a possible D gene is TRBD1 (6 bases). Trimming pared 2 bases from V and 4 bases from J, leaving 15 bases between. The CDR3 is made up of 16 amino acids. Per germline, CDR1 SQVTM and CDR2 ANQGSEA. The CDR3 reads CSVEFQQGLGANVLTF. CDR3 bases: TGCAGCGTTGAATTCCAACAGGGTTTGGGGGCCAACGTCCTGACTTTC. The full variable domain, in which reference TRBV29-1 and TRBJ2-6 provide the parts outside the CDR3, is SAVISQKPSRDICQRGTSLTIQCQVDSQVTMMFWYRQQPGQSLTLIATANQGSEATYESGFVIDKFPISRPNLTFSTLTVSNMSPEDSSIYLCSVEFQQGLGANVLTFGAGSRLTVL.

This clonotype has a handful of counts. The chain recombines TRBV6-2 or TRBV6-3 with TRBJ2-5, with 15 positions matching TRBD2. This CDR3 has 15 amino acids. V was clipped by 6 bases and J by 4 bases; unmatched bases: 3. The germline gives CDR1 MNHEY, CDR2 SVGEGT. CDR3 DNA: TGTGCCAGCAGCCGGACTAGCGGGAGGGCAGAGACCCAGTACTTC. It yields the protein CASSRTSGRAETQYF.

The chain combines TRBV20-1 with TRBJ1-4; D is possibly TRBD1 (5 bases). The CDR3 spans 13 residues. Trimming cost V 5 bases and J 4 bases, with 11 bases left between them. CDR1 is DFQATT, CDR2 SNEGSKA, per germline (reference sequence). The CDR3 nucleotides read TGCAGTGCTCCGGGACCCGGTAATGAAAAACTGTTTTTT. Protein product: CSAPGPGNEKLFF.

The genes are TRBV11-2 and TRBJ2-5; D ambiguous. The CDR3 spans 17 residues. V lost 0 bases and J lost 5, with 19 bases in between. Germline lookup yields CDR1 SGHAT and CDR2 FQNNGV. The CDR3 DNA reads as TGTGCCAGCAGCTTAGATCGGGTAGGGTGGGTTGTCGAGACCCAGTACTTC. As protein: CASSLDRVGWVVETQYF.

J is TRBJ2-7 and V is TRBV2; D is undetermined. CDR1 is SNHLY, CDR2 FYNNEI, per germline. Trimming cost V 6 bases and J 5 bases, with 11 bases left between them. CDR3 length: 12 amino acids. The DNA for the CDR3 is TGTGCCAGCAGGTTCCTTCGCAACGAGCAGTACTTC. It translates to CASRFLRNEQYF.

This sequence joins TRBV20-1 and TRBJ2-7; D gene ambiguous. CDR3 length: 13 residues. From germline, CDR1 is DFQATT and CDR2 SNEGSKA (reference sequence). The germline V and J ends were trimmed by 5 bases and 1 base, with 12 bases remaining between them. The DNA for the CDR3 is TGCAGTGCTCGAATCGTCGGGTCCTACGAGCAGTACTTC. Translation: CSARIVGSYEQYF.

The chain couples TRBV3-1 to TRBJ2-5, with TRBD1 matching 10 bases. The germline V gene encodes CDR1 LGHDT and CDR2 YNNKEL (reference sequence). Trimming took 1 base from V and 4 from J; bases not matched to a gene: 12. This CDR3 has 18 residues. CDR3 nucleotide sequence: TGTGCCAGCAGCCAAGTGAAGGGGACAGGGGTGAGGGGAGAGACCCAGTACTTC. This codes for CASSQVKGTGVRGETQYF.

This clonotype was counted between two and nine times. The rearrangement links TRBV2 to TRBJ1-1; D is unclear. This CDR3 comprises 15 residues. Germline V gives CDR1 SNHLY, CDR2 FYNNEI. V gave up 4 bases and J gave up 1 base, with 13 bases separating them. The CDR3 DNA sequence: TGTGCCAGCAGTGTCCTGGGCGGTTGGAACACTGAAGCTTTCTTT. Residues: CASSVLGGWNTEAFF.

The chain is built from TRBV27 and TRBJ2-1; no reliable D call. V was pared by 3 bases and J by 6 bases, with 6 bases between. The CDR3 consists of 12 residues. CDR1 is MNHEY, CDR2 SMNVEV, per germline (reference sequence). CDR3 amino acids: CASSLNFNEQFF. CDR3 sequence (DNA): TGTGCCAGCAGTTTGAACTTCAATGAGCAGTTCTTC.

There are a few counts of this clonotype. V and J are TRBV25-1 and TRBJ1-2, with D possibly being TRBD1 (5 bases). Germline V gene data show CDR1 as MGHDK and CDR2 as SYGVNS. V was pared by 5 bases and J by 0 bases, with 7 bases between. CDR3 length: 13 amino acids. This CDR3 reads CASSQGPNYGYTF. In DNA form, the CDR3 reads TGTGCCAGCAGTCAGGGTCCTAACTATGGCTACACCTTC.

This clonotype has only a few counts. The chain recombines TRBV6-1 with TRBJ1-6; D is possibly TRBD1 (5 bases). Germline CDR1 is MNHNS and CDR2 is SASEGT. The V end lost 0 bases, the J end lost 10 bases, and 13 bases lay between the germline ends. The CDR3 is made up of 15 amino acids. This CDR3 is CASSEAIGGESPLHF. The CDR3 nucleotides read TGTGCCAGCAGTGAAGCAATCGGGGGGGAGTCACCCCTCCACTTT.

The chain uses TRBV21-1 and TRBJ2-5. TRBV21-1 is deemed a pseudogene. This CDR3 contains 14 residues. The CDR3 DNA sequence: TGTGCCAGCAGCAAAGAGAACAGCCAAGAGACCCAGTACTTC. Translating gives CASSKENSQETQYF.